The source of this TCR beta chain is a study of somatic mutations in cytotoxic T cells in rheumatoid arthritis. Study-wide points: CD8+ clonality increased with age in rheumatoid arthritis patients but not in healthy controls. For CD8+ T-cell clonality, rheumatoid arthritis patients and age-matched healthy controls did not differ significantly.

Note on this clone: Its antigen remains unidentified. The germline gene is not matched at one end of the junction; a read error may be the cause.

Positively selected by magnetic beads, CD4+ and CD8+ cells were purity-checked by flow cytometry. Original methodology: After comparison against published virus-specific TCRB sequences, only a few of the patient CD8+ clones larger than 1% turned out to match them. Assay: immunoSEQ multiplex PCR; the TCRdb copy retains only in-frame clones and omits some. The DNA gave D and trimming, while V, J and clone size come from that table. The sample lists about 10,000 clones, about 93% seen once, with about 15% in the top ten. Per the germline V gene, CDR1 is SGDLS and CDR2 is YYNGEE. The CDR3 is 14 amino acids.

The specimen was CD8+ T cells sorted from blood. The rearrangement links TRBV9 to TRBJ2-1; 7 bases are shared with TRBD1. The source is a young woman with rheumatoid arthritis. The CDR3 region is CASGVQGSYNEQFF. The CDR3 DNA is TGTGCCAGCGGCGTACAGGGGTCCTACAATGAGCAGTTCTTC.